The rows below give T cell receptor beta chains drawn from one sample of a study of cytomegalovirus exposure and HLA in healthy donors. The table came from immunoSEQ multiplex PCR; TCRdb's copy has only in-frame clones and leaves some out. The sample has about 160,000 clones; approximately 84% are singletons. Sequenced: PBMCs. These receptors all come from a man under 40 in good health and CMV-seronegative. The CDR3 runs from the conserved cysteine through the conserved F or W. The D gene is left open where the match is weak. Size values are once, few and many counts, or a class for expanded clones, and some rows have none.

j_gene	d_gene	abundance	v_gene	CDR3aa	CDR3nt
TRBJ1-4	TRBD1	-	TRBV5-1	CASSYRDSTEKLFF	TGCGCCAGCAGCTACCGGGACAGCACAGAAAAACTGTTTTTT
TRBJ1-1	-	-	TRBV28	CASTAGALNTEAFF	TGTGCCAGCACTGCAGGGGCCCTGAACACTGAAGCTTTCTTT
TRBJ2-1	TRBD2	once	TRBV13	CASSLGGTSGGALWFF	TGTGCCAGCAGCTTAGGCGGAACTAGCGGGGGGGCCCTATGGTTCTTC
TRBJ1-1	TRBD1	-	TRBV25-1	CASSPGGQGHMNTEAFF	TGTGCCAGCAGTCCGGGGGGACAGGGCCACATGAACACTGAAGCTTTCTTT
TRBJ1-1	TRBD1	-	TRBV10-3	CAIRGDRATEAFF	TGTGCCATCAGGGGGGACAGAGCCACTGAAGCTTTCTTT
TRBJ2-5	-	-	TRBV1	CTSSLSGTGVQETQYF	TGCACCAGCAGCTTATCCGGGACAGGGGTCCAAGAGACCCAGTACTTC
TRBJ2-2	TRBD1	-	TRBV5-6	CASSLSRDRVPGELFF	TGTGCCAGCAGCTTGAGCCGGGACAGGGTCCCCGGGGAGCTGTTTTTT
TRBJ2-1	TRBD2	-	TRBV10-2	CASSEKKGRGLAGYHNEQFF	TGCGCCAGCAGTGAAAAAAAGGGCAGGGGACTAGCGGGTTACCACAATGAGCAGTTCTTC
TRBJ1-3	-	-	TRBV15	CATTKTLGGNTIYF	TGTGCCACCACTAAGACCCTCGGGGGAAACACCATATATTTT
TRBJ2-7	-	-	TRBV18	CASSRGGAARGEQYF	TGTGCCAGCTCACGCGGCGGAGCCGCTAGGGGCGAGCAGTACTTC
TRBJ1-1	TRBD1	-	TRBV7-2	CASSAGTGRNAFF	TGTGCCAGCAGCGCAGGGACAGGGAGGAATGCTTTCTTT
TRBJ2-7	TRBD2	once	TRBV18	CASSPRLAAYEQYF	TGTGCCAGCTCACCTAGACTAGCTGCCTACGAGCAGTACTTC
TRBJ1-6	-	once	TRBV30	CAWRATGLNSPLHF	TGTGCCTGGAGGGCGACAGGCCTCAATTCACCCCTCCACTTT
TRBJ2-5	TRBD2	-	TRBV7-6	CASSSWTSGRTKETQYF	TGTGCCAGCAGCTCCTGGACTAGCGGGAGGACCAAAGAGACCCAGTACTTC
TRBJ1-1	-	-	TRBV19	CASGWRGTYTEAFF	TGTGCCAGTGGTTGGAGGGGAACCTACACTGAAGCTTTCTTT
TRBJ2-1	-	few	TRBV27	CASSSYYEQFF	TGTGCCAGCAGTTCCTACTATGAGCAGTTCTTC
TRBJ1-2	-	-	TRBV5-6	CASSLDRGYGYTF	TGTGCCAGCAGCTTGGATAGGGGTTATGGCTACACCTTC
TRBJ2-1	-	-	TRBV28	CASSRRDSYNEQFF	TGTGCCAGTTCTCGGAGGGACTCCTACAATGAGCAGTTCTTC